These 20 T cell receptor beta chains were sequenced from one sample in a study of blood T cells in healthy people across ages. A second PCR, run for about 6 to 11 cycles, used a sample-barcoded 5' primer plus a J-beta primer mix. Using its own MiXCR run on the 5' RACE reads, TCRdb lists one record per CDR3 protein. The data hold fewer than 800,000 distinct CDR3 sequences, with roughly 25% observed a single time. This sample was also put to use in a study of T cells of mothers and their children.

Sequencing was performed on blood. The source is a boy younger than 18 in good health.

The CDR3 here is CSARVAGGNQPQHF. The CDR3 DNA is TGCAGTGCTAGAGTGGCGGGGGGAAATCAGCCCCAGCATTTT. The chain joins TRBV20-1 to TRBJ1-5, with a tentative D call TRBD1 (5 bases). Trimming pared 1 base from V and 4 bases from J, leaving 11 bases between. CDR1 is DFQATT and CDR2 is SNEGSKA in the germline V gene (reference sequence). This CDR3 has 14 amino acids.

This chain links TRBV6-2 or TRBV6-3 with TRBJ1-2; D is unresolved. V lost 6 bases and J lost 1, with 18 bases in between. The germline V gene has CDR1 MNHEY and CDR2 SVGEGT. The CDR3 sequence is 16 residues long. CDR3 sequence: CASRTQRFGINYGYTF. CDR3 coding DNA: TGTGCCAGCAGGACACAGAGATTCGGCATTAACTATGGCTACACCTTC.

The genes are TRBV7-3 and TRBJ2-7; 8 bases fit TRBD1. Trimming at V came to 8 bases and at J to 5 bases, leaving 11 bases not matched to a gene. The CDR3 is 14 residues long. Germline values: CDR1 SGHTA, CDR2 FQGTGA. The DNA for the CDR3 is TGTGCCAGCTCGTGGACAGGGCCAACTGACGAGCAGTACTTC. It codes for CASSWTGPTDEQYF.

The rearrangement links TRBV5-1 to TRBJ2-7; no definite D call. CDR3 length equals 12 residues. The germline V and J ends were trimmed by 5 bases and 5 bases, with 11 bases remaining between them. Per the germline V gene, CDR1 is SGHRS and CDR2 is YFSETQ. CDR3: CASSGVGDEQYF. CDR3 bases: TGCGCCAGCAGTGGGGTCGGTGACGAGCAGTACTTC.

This chain uses TRBV20-1 with TRBJ2-5, with 8 nucleotides matching TRBD2. The J segment lost 5 bases and the V segment lost 3 bases, leaving 5 bases of the junction unmatched. This CDR3 comprises 13 residues. Germline CDR1 DFQATT, CDR2 SNEGSKA (reference sequence). This CDR3 reads CSASVLAGETQYF. The CDR3 nucleotides read TGCAGTGCTAGCGTTCTAGCGGGCGAGACCCAGTACTTC.

V and J are TRBV9 and TRBJ2-7, with 9 bases fitting TRBD2. The CDR3 length is 16 residues. CDR1 and CDR2 from the germline V gene are SGDLS and YYNGEE. The V and J ends lost 0 bases and 2 bases, in that order; junction bases with no gene match: 6. CDR3 DNA sequence: TGTGCCAGCAGCGTAGTAGAGGTAGCGGGGGCCTACGAGCAGTACTTC. This codes for CASSVVEVAGAYEQYF. Together with reference TRBV9 and TRBJ2-7, the CDR3 gives the full variable domain: DSGVTQTPKHLITATGQRVTLRCSPRSGDLSVYWYQQSLDQGLQFLIQYYNGEERAKGNILERFSAQQFPDLHSELNLSSLELGDSALYFCASSVVEVAGAYEQYFGPGTRLTVT.

This clonotype has a handful of counts. The chain links TRBV28 to TRBJ2-7; 7 bases map to TRBD2. The CDR3 contains 15 residues. With 3 bases clipped from V and 5 bases from J, the junction kept 10 bases outside the gene matches. In germline, CDR1 is MDHEN, CDR2 SYDVKM. The CDR3 bases are TGTGCCAGCAGTTTGAAGGGAGGGCCCGGCGACGAGCAGTACTTC. Translation: CASSLKGGPGDEQYF.

V and J are TRBV7-9 and TRBJ2-1, with D maybe TRBD2 (5 bases). Germline V gene lookup returns CDR1 SEHNR and CDR2 FQNEAQ (reference sequence). Deletions cut 5 bases from V and 4 bases from J, with 21 bases between. The CDR3 sequence is 17 residues long. The CDR3 coding sequence is TGTGCCAGCAGCGCCGGGTTGCTAGCCAACCTATACAATGAGCAGTTCTTC. It codes for CASSAGLLANLYNEQFF.

This chain links TRBV9 with TRBJ2-5; the D call may be TRBD1 or TRBD2 (6 bases each). Trimming took 3 bases from V and 4 from J, leaving 16 bases between them. Germline V gene lookup returns CDR1 SGDLS and CDR2 YYNGEE. This CDR3 is 15 amino acids long. The CDR3 DNA sequence: TGTGCCAGCAGCGGTGGGGGGCCGTATGGAGAGACCCAGTACTTC. Protein product: CASSGGGPYGETQYF.

J is TRBJ2-7 and V is TRBV4-3; D gene ambiguous. CDR3 size: 14 residues. Germline V gives CDR1 LGHNA, CDR2 YSLEER. Trimming took 0 bases from V and 7 from J, leaving 13 bases between them. CDR3 sequence reads: CASSQDPRNYEQYF. DNA of the CDR3: TGCGCCAGCAGCCAAGATCCCCGTAATTATGAGCAGTACTTC.

In its sample, this clonotype was seen a few times. This chain connects TRBV7-6 to TRBJ2-3; 8 positions agree with TRBD2. V gave up 2 bases and J gave up 4 bases; unmatched junction bases: 5. This CDR3 spans 15 amino acids. Germline CDR1 SGHVS, CDR2 FNYEAQ. The CDR3 DNA sequence: TGTGCCAGCAGCTTAAGCGGGAGAGTTTCAGATACGCAGTATTTT. Protein sequence: CASSLSGRVSDTQYF.

This clonotype showed up just a few times. This chain uses TRBV5-5 with TRBJ2-3; no clear D. CDR1 and CDR2 from the germline V gene are SGHKS and YYEKEE (reference sequence). The CDR3 has 11 residues. Trimming shortened V by 8 bases and J by 6 bases, and 10 bases separated the two germline ends. This chain's CDR3 is CARGQTDTQYF. Written as DNA, the CDR3 is TGTGCCAGGGGCCAGACGGATACGCAGTATTTT.

The V gene is TRBV5-8, the J gene TRBJ2-7; possible D gene TRBD2, 6 bases. The end of the DNA is better explained by TRBJ2-1, so the J call may be wrong. This CDR3 region has 16 residues. Germline CDR1 is SGHTS and CDR2 is YDEGEE. CDR3 sequence: CASSRSAGSGYNEQFF. CDR3 DNA sequence: TGTGCCAGCAGCCGGAGCGCGGGGTCCGGCTACAATGAGCAGTTCTTC.

This clonotype was seen more than once but under ten times. The V gene is TRBV20-1, the J gene TRBJ2-7; 7 bases line up with TRBD1. J lost 2 bases, V lost 5 bases, and 9 bases had no gene match. Per the germline V gene, CDR1 is DFQATT and CDR2 is SNEGSKA (reference sequence). The CDR3 sequence is 14 residues long. This chain's CDR3 is CSAGPGGETYEQYF. For the CDR3, the DNA is TGCAGTGCTGGGCCAGGGGGAGAGACCTACGAGCAGTACTTC.

This clonotype has just a few counts. The rearrangement uses TRBV29-1 and TRBJ2-1, with D possibly being TRBD1 or TRBD2 (5 bases each). The CDR3 has 15 residues. The ends were cut back, 6 bases at V and 3 bases at J, with 18 bases in the middle. The germline gives CDR1 SQVTM, CDR2 ANQGSEA. The CDR3 spells CSVGLGVKDYNEQFF. DNA of the CDR3: TGCAGCGTAGGCCTGGGGGTTAAGGACTACAATGAGCAGTTCTTC.

The gene calls are TRBV29-1 and TRBJ1-1; D remains unclear. The CDR3 totals 12 residues. Between the trimmed V and J ends, which lost 8 bases and 5 bases, there was a span of 15 bases. CDR1 SQVTM and CDR2 ANQGSEA come from the germline V gene. Here the CDR3 reads CSFSTESTEAFF. CDR3 bases: TGCAGCTTTTCCACAGAGAGTACTGAAGCTTTCTTT.

The chain is built from TRBV9 and TRBJ2-3, with D possibly matching TRBD1 (6 bases). With 0 bases removed from V and 0 bases from J, the gap between germline ends came to 14 bases. This CDR3 has 17 residues. From germline, CDR1 is SGDLS and CDR2 YYNGEE. This CDR3 is CASSVEVGTRSTDTQYF. For the CDR3, the DNA is TGTGCCAGCAGCGTAGAAGTAGGGACAAGAAGCACAGATACGCAGTATTTT.

This chain uses TRBV6-6 with TRBJ2-7; D perhaps matches TRBD2 (5 bases). The ends were cut back, 6 bases at V and 3 bases at J, with 15 bases in the middle. The CDR3 consists of 14 residues. Germline V gene lookup returns CDR1 MNHNY and CDR2 SVGAGI (reference sequence). The CDR3 DNA is TGTGCCAGCAGAAGGGTAGGGAGCTTCTACGAGCAGTACTTC. Translated, it gives CASRRVGSFYEQYF.

This chain connects TRBV7-2 to TRBJ1-1; unclear D gene. The germline V and J ends were trimmed by 4 bases and 11 bases, with 17 bases remaining between them. The CDR3 runs 13 residues. Germline lookup yields CDR1 SGHTA and CDR2 FQGNSA. Here the CDR3 DNA reads TGTGCCAGCAGCTCGGAGAACCTGGGTAGGGCTTTCTTT. Translating gives CASSSENLGRAFF.

In its sample, this clonotype was seen a few times. The chain carries TRBV7-6 and TRBJ2-7; D ambiguous. Per germline, CDR1 SGHVS and CDR2 FNYEAQ. Trimming cost V 5 bases and J 6 bases, with 11 bases left between them. This CDR3 has 12 amino acids. CDR3 bases: TGTGCCAGCAGCCCCGAACGCGGCGAGCAGTACTTC. Its translation: CASSPERGEQYF. The complete variable domain, with remaining parts taken from reference TRBV7-6 and TRBJ2-7, reads GAGVSQSPRYKVTKRGQDVALRCDPISGHVSLYWYRQALGQGPEFLTYFNYEAQQDKSGLPNDRFSAERPEGSISTLTIQRTEQRDSAMYRCASSPERGEQYFGPGTRLTVT.